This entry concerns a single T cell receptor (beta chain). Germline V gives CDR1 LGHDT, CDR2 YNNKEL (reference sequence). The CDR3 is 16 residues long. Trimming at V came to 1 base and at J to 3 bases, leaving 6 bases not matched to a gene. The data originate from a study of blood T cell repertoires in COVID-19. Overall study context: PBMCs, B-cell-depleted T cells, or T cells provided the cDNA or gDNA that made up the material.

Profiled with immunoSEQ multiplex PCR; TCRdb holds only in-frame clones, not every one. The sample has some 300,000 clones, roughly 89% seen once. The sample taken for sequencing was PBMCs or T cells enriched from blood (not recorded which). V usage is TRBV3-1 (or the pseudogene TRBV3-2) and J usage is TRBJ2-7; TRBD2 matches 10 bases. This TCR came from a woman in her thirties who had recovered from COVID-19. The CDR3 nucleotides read TGTGCCAGCAGCCAAGCCGCTAGCGGGAGCTTCTACGAGCAGTACTTC. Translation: CASSQAASGSFYEQYF.